What follows are 17 T cell receptor beta chains derived from one specimen sequenced in a study of cytomegalovirus exposure and HLA in healthy donors. Sequenced by immunoSEQ multiplex PCR; TCRdb stores in-frame clones only, minus some. Of about 64,000 clones in the sample, approximately 95% were seen once. The sequencing input was PBMCs. Source of these receptors: a woman aged 18-29 years in good health and CMV-seropositive.

The chain employs TRBV28 and TRBJ2-7; 10 positions match TRBD1. Germline V gene sequence: CDR1 MDHEN, CDR2 SYDVKM. The CDR3 length is 20 residues. Trimming at V came to 5 bases and at J to 1 base, leaving 20 bases not matched to a gene. The CDR3 DNA reads TGTGCCAGCAGTACACTTCACGGGACAGGGGTCTATGGAGCTTCCTACGAGCAGTACTTC. Its protein is CASSTLHGTGVYGASYEQYF.

The chain uses TRBV9 and TRBJ2-2, with TRBD1 identical over 11 bases. Germline-derived CDR1 and CDR2 are SGDLS and YYNGEE. There are 18 residues in the CDR3. Trimming removed 3 bases from V and 6 bases from J; junction bases left unmatched: 13. In nucleotides, the CDR3 is TGTGCCAGCAGCGACCCTCCCCGGGACAGGGGGAGGTCCGGGGAGCTGTTTTTT. It translates to CASSDPPRDRGRSGELFF. The whole variable domain, remainder taken from reference TRBV9 and TRBJ2-2, is DSGVTQTPKHLITATGQRVTLRCSPRSGDLSVYWYQQSLDQGLQFLIQYYNGEERAKGNILERFSAQQFPDLHSELNLSSLELGDSALYFCASSDPPRDRGRSGELFFGEGSRLTVL.

The chain joins TRBV28 to TRBJ2-5, with 7 bases fitting TRBD1. V shed 2 bases and J 0 bases; nucleotides not matched to a gene: 6. Germline lookup yields CDR1 MDHEN and CDR2 SYDVKM. The CDR3 length is 16 residues. The CDR3 loop reads CASSLAGRGNQETQYF. Written as DNA, the CDR3 is TGTGCCAGCAGTTTAGCCGGCAGGGGGAACCAAGAGACCCAGTACTTC. The whole variable domain, filled in from reference TRBV28 and TRBJ2-5, reads DVKVTQSSRYLVKRTGEKVFLECVQDMDHENMFWYRQDPGLGLRLIYFSYDVKMKEKGDIPEGYSVSREKKERFSLILESASTNQTSMYLCASSLAGRGNQETQYFGPGTRLLVL.

V usage is TRBV2 and J usage is TRBJ1-4, with a possible D match to TRBD1 (6 bases). Germline V CDR1 and CDR2: SNHLY, FYNNEI. The CDR3 length is 14 residues. Trimming took off 7 bases at V and 6 bases at J, with 15 bases between the two ends. The CDR3 loop is CASTGGRGYEKLFF. CDR3 DNA: TGTGCCAGCACCGGGGGGCGCGGGTATGAAAAACTGTTTTTT.

The chain has TRBV6-4 and TRBJ2-1, with 10 bases identical to TRBD2. Germline V CDR1 and CDR2: MRHNA, SNTAGT. The CDR3 is made up of 14 amino acids. The ends lost 2 bases at V and 6 bases at J; junction bases unmatched: 1. CDR3 nucleotides: TGTGCCAGCAGTGACCTAGCGGGAGCCAATGAGCAGTTCTTC. Amino acids: CASSDLAGANEQFF.

The chain joins TRBV5-4 to TRBJ2-1; maybe TRBD1 (5 bases). The CDR3 extends over 12 amino acids. V was clipped by 4 bases and J by 10 bases, with 12 bases between them. CDR1 and CDR2 from the germline V gene are SGHNT and YYREEE (reference sequence). The CDR3 DNA sequence: TGTGCCAGCAGCCCTGACAGCCCCGAGCAGTTCTTC. Protein: CASSPDSPEQFF.

The chain has TRBV29-1 and TRBJ1-2, with 9 positions matching TRBD1. V lost 0 bases and J lost 1; bases outside the gene matches: 6. Germline-derived CDR1 and CDR2 are SQVTM and ANQGSEA. CDR3 length: 16 residues. The CDR3 reads CSVEEIGQGRNYGYTF. CDR3 bases: TGCAGCGTTGAAGAAATAGGACAGGGGCGTAACTATGGCTACACCTTC.

The genes are TRBV30 and TRBJ1-2, with 8 bases aligning to TRBD1. Germline V gives CDR1 GTSNPN, CDR2 SVGIG (reference sequence). CDR3 length equals 15 residues. The V segment lost 2 bases and the J segment 4 bases; nucleotides outside the gene matches: 9. The CDR3 region is CAWSLIRGRPYGYTF. The CDR3 DNA sequence: TGTGCCTGGAGTCTAATCAGGGGGCGACCCTATGGCTACACCTTC.

The V and J genes are TRBV18 and TRBJ2-1; 11 nucleotides match TRBD2. V lost 0 bases and J lost 4; bases outside the gene matches: 11. CDR1 is KGHSH, CDR2 LQKENI, per germline. The CDR3 covers 19 residues. CDR3 DNA: TGTGCCAGCTCACCACCGGGCCTAGCGGGGGGCCTTTCATACAATGAGCAGTTCTTC. Translating it yields CASSPPGLAGGLSYNEQFF.

J is TRBJ2-5 and V is TRBV11-2, with unresolved D. Trimming left V 0 bases short and J 4 bases short, with 9 bases between. The germline V gene encodes CDR1 SGHAT and CDR2 FQNNGV. This CDR3 has 14 residues. The CDR3 bases are TGTGCCAGCAGCTTAGATGTAAGCCGAGAGACCCAGTACTTC. Translating it yields CASSLDVSRETQYF.

The chain recombines TRBV15 with TRBJ2-5; TRBD2 matches 12 bases. Germline V gene data show CDR1 as LNHNV and CDR2 as YYDKDF (reference sequence). V lost 5 bases and J lost 6; bases outside the gene matches: 1. The CDR3 length is 13 residues. The CDR3 sequence is CATSGTSGQTQYF. DNA for the CDR3: TGTGCCACCAGCGGGACTAGCGGGCAGACCCAGTACTTC.

This chain links TRBV21-1 with TRBJ2-1; TRBD2, the table's D call, was not compared with the DNA. TRBV21-1 counts as a pseudogene. The CDR3 has 17 residues. The CDR3 DNA reads as TGTGCCAGCAGCAAAGCGCCCAAGCGGGCTTCCTACAATGAGCAGTTCTTC. It codes for CASSKAPKRASYNEQFF.

The chain combines TRBV19 with TRBJ2-1; 10 bases agree with TRBD2. Germline V gene lookup returns CDR1 LNHDA and CDR2 SQIVND (reference sequence). The CDR3 totals 15 residues. J was trimmed by 2 bases and V by 5 bases; bases with no gene match: 3. This CDR3 is CASSVAGGPYNEQFF. In nucleotides, the CDR3 is TGTGCCAGTAGTGTAGCGGGAGGTCCCTACAATGAGCAGTTCTTC.

The chain has TRBV9 and TRBJ2-1; no reliable D call. Trimming left V 0 bases short and J 2 bases short, with 9 bases between. Germline assignment: CDR1 SGDLS and CDR2 YYNGEE. This CDR3 region has 15 residues. CDR3 DNA: TGTGCCAGCAGCGTAGTACGGCTAGCCTACAATGAGCAGTTCTTC. Amino acids: CASSVVRLAYNEQFF.

The sample holds a few counts of this clone. This chain joins TRBV12-2 and TRBJ1-1; no check of the table's D call, TRBD1, against the DNA was made. TRBV12-2 counts as a pseudogene. The CDR3 sequence is 14 residues long. Written as DNA, the CDR3 is TGTGCAAGTCGTTCAGGGGGCCTGAACACTGAAGCTTTCTTT. Amino acids: CASRSGGLNTEAFF.

The rearrangement uses TRBV27 and TRBJ2-5; the match to TRBD1 covers 8 bases. This CDR3 comprises 15 residues. Germline-derived CDR1 and CDR2 are MNHEY and SMNVEV (reference sequence). V was pared by 5 bases and J by 6 bases, with 11 bases of the junction left unmatched. The chain's CDR3 is CASSPHRTGRKTQYF. The CDR3 DNA sequence: TGTGCCAGCAGTCCTCACCGGACAGGGAGAAAGACCCAGTACTTC.

The chain couples TRBV6-6 to TRBJ2-7; D perhaps matches TRBD1 (6 bases). Trimming shortened V by 6 bases and J by 5 bases, and 14 bases separated the two germline ends. This CDR3 has 13 residues. Per germline, CDR1 MNHNY and CDR2 SVGAGI (reference sequence). CDR3 bases: TGTGCCAGCAGCACTTCAGGGGACCACGAGCAGTACTTC. Residues: CASSTSGDHEQYF.